Listed below are T cell receptor beta chains from one sample, sequenced in a study of CD8+ T cells in alopecia areata. The method was immunoSEQ multiplex PCR; TCRdb's version includes in-frame clones alone and lacks a portion of them. The sample holds 110,000 to 150,000 clones, roughly 52% seen once. The sequenced sample was CD8+ T cells sorted from blood, obtained at week 4, from a patient treated with tofacitinib. These receptors all come from a human donor with alopecia areata. The CDR3 runs from the conserved cysteine through the conserved F or W. Each record gives: J gene, clone size, V gene, D gene, CDR3 protein, CDR3 DNA. A D gene is named only where the DNA matches it firmly. Clone size appears in some rows only: once, few, many, or a class for an expanded clone.

TRBJ2-7	-	TRBV5-1	-	CASSFNDASYEQYF	TGCGCCAGCAGCTTCAACGACGCATCCTACGAGCAGTACTTC
TRBJ2-2	-	TRBV6-5	-	CASSFAERAGELFF	TGTGCCAGCAGTTTCGCCGAGAGGGCCGGGGAGCTGTTTTTT
TRBJ2-1	-	TRBV25-1	-	CASTKRDEQFF	TGTGCCAGCACCAAGCGGGATGAGCAGTTCTTC
TRBJ1-6	-	TRBV5-6	-	CASSMGAGFNSPLHF	TGTGCCAGCAGCATGGGAGCAGGGTTTAATTCACCCCTCCACTTT
TRBJ2-7	-	TRBV9	-	CASSLGREDYGQYF	TGTGCCAGCAGCCTGGGACGGGAAGACTACGGGCAGTACTTC
TRBJ2-3	few	TRBV9	TRBD2	CASSSWGGADTQYF	TGTGCCAGCAGCTCCTGGGGGGGGGCAGATACGCAGTATTTT
TRBJ2-7	-	TRBV11-2	-	CASSKQTRQYF	TGTGCCAGCAGCAAACAAACTAGGCAGTACTTC
TRBJ2-5	-	TRBV5-1	TRBD2	CASRALAGGEETQYF	TGCGCCAGCAGGGCCCTAGCGGGGGGAGAAGAGACCCAGTACTTC
TRBJ1-1	-	TRBV5-6	-	CASSRYTEAFF	TGTGCCAGCAGCAGGTACACTGAAGCTTTCTTT
TRBJ1-6	-	TRBV6-5	-	CASSLRGGWNSPLHF	TGTGCCAGCAGTCTCCGAGGGGGTTGGAATTCACCCCTCCACTTT
TRBJ1-2	-	TRBV29-1	-	CSDDSYGYTF	TGCAGCGACGACAGCTATGGCTACACCTTC
TRBJ2-1	few	TRBV19	-	CASRGPTDYNEQFF	TGTGCCAGTAGGGGACCGACGGATTACAATGAGCAGTTCTTC
TRBJ1-6	-	TRBV2	-	CASSEYSGIQRNSPLHF	TGTGCCAGCAGTGAATATTCCGGGATCCAACGTAATTCACCCCTCCACTTT
TRBJ2-7	few	TRBV13	-	CASYRDGEQYF	TGTGCCAGTTACAGGGACGGCGAGCAGTACTTC
TRBJ2-2	-	TRBV14	-	CASSLPGNTGYNTGELFF	TGTGCCAGCAGCCTCCCGGGGAACACAGGATATAACACCGGGGAGCTGTTTTTT